This T cell receptor (beta chain) comes out of a study of Ad26.COV2.S vaccination and SARS-CoV-2 variants. Treatment defined: around 19 received Ad26.COV2.S at low or high dose, single or two shots; about 5 received placebo; per-sample allocation not given. Day 63 after the first injection of vaccine or placebo was the sampling time. Method: immunoSEQ multiplex PCR; TCRdb's copy keeps in-frame clones and lacks some. The repertoire consists of approximately 420,000 clones, with around nine tenths occurring once and the leading ten covering 3% to 3.5%. The source material was peripheral blood, sampled in a trial of Ad26.COV2.S vaccine versus placebo. This sequence was found in a person aged 18-65 years who received the Ad26.COV2.S COVID-19 vaccine or a placebo.

The CDR3 DNA follows: TGTGCCAGCAGTCAACCCGCCGGGACAGGGCGGACTGAAGCTTTCTTT. Protein: CASSQPAGTGRTEAFF. The chain links TRBV28 to TRBJ1-1; 9 bases match TRBD1. CDR3 length equals 16 residues. Trimming at V came to 5 bases and at J to 5 bases, leaving 12 bases not matched to a gene. The germline V gene has CDR1 MDHEN and CDR2 SYDVKM. The full variable domain, rest sourced from reference TRBV28 and TRBJ1-1, is DVKVTQSSRYLVKRTGEKVFLECVQDMDHENMFWYRQDPGLGLRLIYFSYDVKMKEKGDIPEGYSVSREKKERFSLILESASTNQTSMYLCASSQPAGTGRTEAFFGQGTRLTVV.